What follows are 27 T cell receptor beta chains derived from one specimen sequenced in a study of cytomegalovirus exposure and HLA in healthy donors. With 60 Vbeta and 13 Jbeta primers, the PCR was carried out. Sequenced by immunoSEQ multiplex PCR; TCRdb stores in-frame clones only, minus some. The sample includes approximately 140,000 clones, over 60% of them seen just once. Sequencing was performed on PBMCs. The receptors derive from a man aged 35 to 55 in good health and CMV-seropositive.

The rearrangement links TRBV4-1 to TRBJ2-5; weak D call: TRBD2 (5 bases). The V end was cut by 0 bases, the J end by 5 bases, with 10 bases between. This CDR3 is 14 amino acids long. From germline, CDR1 is MGHRA and CDR2 YSYEKL. Written as DNA, the CDR3 is TGCGCCAGCAGCCAAGAAAGAACGGGGGAGACCCAGTACTTC. This gives the protein CASSQERTGETQYF.

The rearrangement joins TRBV6-1 to TRBJ2-1; 12 nucleotides agree with TRBD2. The germline V gene has CDR1 MNHNS and CDR2 SASEGT. This CDR3 contains 14 residues. The V segment lost 6 bases and the J segment 8 bases; nucleotides outside the gene matches: 5. CDR3 in DNA: TGTGCCAGCAGGCTAGCGGGAGGGCAGCATGAGCAGTTCTTC. Protein sequence: CASRLAGGQHEQFF.

This clone turned up a few times. The chain is built from TRBV5-6 and TRBJ2-7; unclear D gene. The CDR3 runs 11 residues. From germline, CDR1 is SGHDT and CDR2 YYEEEE. V was shortened by 3 bases and J by 3 bases, with 4 bases between the two germline ends. DNA of the CDR3: TGTGCCAGCAGCTCGGGCTACGAGCAGTACTTC. It codes for CASSSGYEQYF. The full variable domain, in which reference TRBV5-6 and TRBJ2-7 provide the parts outside the CDR3, is DAGVTQSPTHLIKTRGQQVTLRCSPKSGHDTVSWYQQALGQGPQFIFQYYEEEERQRGNFPDRFSGHQFPNYSSELNVNALLLGDSALYLCASSSGYEQYFGPGTRLTVT.

The chain employs TRBV28 and TRBJ2-2; D is ambiguous. Germline V CDR1 and CDR2: MDHEN, SYDVKM. Trimming removed 4 bases from V and 5 bases from J, with 14 bases in between. The CDR3 loop spans 15 amino acids. DNA of the CDR3: TGTGCCAGCAGTTCCCAGGCTCAAAGGACCGGGGAGCTGTTTTTT. It translates to CASSSQAQRTGELFF.

The chain has TRBV12-2 and TRBJ2-4; the table calls TRBD2, which could not be checked here. TRBV12-2 is classified as a pseudogene. The CDR3 spans 15 residues. CDR3 loop: CASRLIPLAKNIQYF. In DNA, the CDR3 is TGTGCAAGTCGCTTAATCCCCCTAGCCAAAAACATTCAGTACTTC.

The genes are TRBV11-2 and TRBJ2-5, with 8 bases matching TRBD2. Germline loops: CDR1 SGHAT, CDR2 FQNNGV. This CDR3 is 13 amino acids long. The V and J ends lost 0 bases and 7 bases, in that order; junction bases with no gene match: 1. The CDR3 loop is CASSLEAGGTQYF. CDR3 coding DNA: TGTGCCAGCAGCTTAGAGGCGGGAGGGACCCAGTACTTC.

The gene calls are TRBV6-1 and TRBJ1-2; TRBD1 matches at 7 bases. The CDR3 has 14 residues. Unmatched junction bases numbered 5, after V lost 2 bases and J lost 5 bases. CDR1 and CDR2 from the germline V gene are MNHNS and SASEGT. CDR3 bases: TGTGCCAGCAGTGAACGCACAGGGGTGTATGGCTACACCTTC. This encodes CASSERTGVYGYTF.

This clone was seen only once. The V call is TRBV4-1, the J call TRBJ2-7; 7 bases map to TRBD2. The V gene's germline CDR1 is MGHRA and CDR2 YSYEKL. The CDR3 totals 13 residues. Trimming at V came to 3 bases and at J to 2 bases, leaving 1 base not matched to a gene. The CDR3 protein is CASSQGGTYEQYF. CDR3 in DNA: TGCGCCAGCAGCCAGGGGGGGACCTACGAGCAGTACTTC.

This sequence joins TRBV10-3 and TRBJ2-7; 9 bases match TRBD1. Germline loops: CDR1 ENHRY, CDR2 SYGVKD. The V segment lost 4 bases and the J segment 5 bases; nucleotides outside the gene matches: 9. This CDR3 is 15 amino acids long. For the CDR3, the DNA is TGTGCCATCAGTGTTCGCGGGACAGGGCTAGACGAGCAGTACTTC. Encoded protein: CAISVRGTGLDEQYF.

The CDR3 region is CASSSLGRGQDTEAFF. The CDR3 coding sequence is TGTGCCAGCAGTTCCCTTGGCAGGGGGCAGGACACTGAAGCTTTCTTT. V is TRBV27 and J is TRBJ1-1; 8 nucleotides align to TRBD1. Germline CDR1 reads MNHEY; CDR2 reads SMNVEV (reference sequence). Germline trimming cut 4 bases from V and 3 bases from J; bases unmatched to any gene: 10. CDR3 size: 16 residues.

V gene TRBV7-6 combines with J gene TRBJ2-3, with D maybe TRBD2 (5 bases). Germline CDR1 reads SGHVS; CDR2 reads FNYEAQ. V was pared by 5 bases and J by 3 bases, with 24 bases between. This CDR3 has 18 residues. This CDR3 is CASSPTPGLAGMTDTQYF. In DNA form, the CDR3 reads TGTGCCAGCAGCCCTACCCCCGGCCTAGCTGGGATGACAGATACGCAGTATTTT.

The gene calls are TRBV6-5 and TRBJ2-7, with TRBD1 matching 10 bases. There are 12 residues in the CDR3. CDR1 MNHEY and CDR2 SVGAGI come from the germline V gene. With 8 bases clipped from V and 6 bases from J, the junction kept 4 bases outside the gene matches. CDR3 amino acids: CASSDRGVEQYF. The CDR3 DNA sequence: TGTGCCAGCTCGGACAGGGGGGTCGAGCAGTACTTC.

The rearrangement joins TRBV19 to TRBJ1-2, with D hard to call. The V gene lost 9 bases and the J gene lost 3 bases, with 14 bases spanning the gap. The CDR3 is made up of 13 amino acids. Germline V gives CDR1 LNHDA, CDR2 SQIVND (reference sequence). This chain's CDR3 is CASTERADYGYTF. The CDR3 DNA is TGTGCCAGCACCGAGAGGGCAGACTATGGCTACACCTTC.

This sequence joins TRBV9 and TRBJ2-1, with a tentative D call TRBD2 (5 bases). Germline loops: CDR1 SGDLS, CDR2 YYNGEE. The CDR3 runs to 16 residues. Deletions cut 2 bases from V and 5 bases from J, with 17 bases between. CDR3 bases: TGTGCCAGCAGCGTCGGGAACGGGTTGACCAACAATGAGCAGTTCTTC. Translation: CASSVGNGLTNNEQFF.

The V gene is TRBV9, the J gene TRBJ2-1; TRBD2 matches at 11 bases. This CDR3 spans 13 amino acids. Germline V gene lookup returns CDR1 SGDLS and CDR2 YYNGEE. The V gene end was trimmed by 1 base and the J gene end by 15 bases; junction bases not matched to a gene: 6. The CDR3 sequence: CASSVQTSGMPFF. DNA for the CDR3: TGTGCCAGCAGCGTACAGACTAGCGGGATGCCGTTCTTC.

The chain combines TRBV5-1 with TRBJ1-5; D not resolved. The last part of the DNA fits TRBJ2-3 better; the J call may be wrong. Germline V gene lookup returns CDR1 SGHRS and CDR2 YFSETQ. This CDR3 contains 14 residues. CDR3 coding DNA: TGCGCCAGCAGCCTTGACAATCCCAATCAGCCCCAGTATTTT. It specifies CASSLDNPNQPQYF.

The chain is built from TRBV18 and TRBJ1-1; no firm D call. Per the germline V gene, CDR1 is KGHSH and CDR2 is LQKENI. The CDR3 totals 14 residues. Trimming left V 2 bases short and J 1 base short, with 8 bases between. CDR3 amino acids: CASSPSAGNTEAFF. CDR3 sequence (DNA): TGTGCCAGCTCACCATCGGCAGGGAACACTGAAGCTTTCTTT.

The chain couples TRBV14 to TRBJ2-7; 8 nucleotides agree with TRBD2. Germline values: CDR1 SGHDN, CDR2 FVKESK. This CDR3 is built from 17 residues. Trimming cost V 1 base and J 5 bases; bases outside gene matches: 13. DNA of the CDR3: TGTGCCAGCAGCCAAGGGGCCCCTAGCGGGCGAAGGAACGAGCAGTACTTC. Amino acids: CASSQGAPSGRRNEQYF.

V and J are TRBV11-2 and TRBJ2-1; no clear D. Trimming took 5 bases from V and 0 from J, leaving 11 bases between them. This CDR3 is 15 amino acids long. From germline, CDR1 is SGHAT and CDR2 FQNNGV. The CDR3 DNA follows: TGTGCCAGCAGCCCGCGAAGGAGCTCCTACAATGAGCAGTTCTTC. It specifies CASSPRRSSYNEQFF. The full variable domain, rest sourced from reference TRBV11-2 and TRBJ2-1, is EAGVAQSPRYKIIEKRQSVAFWCNPISGHATLYWYQQILGQGPKLLIQFQNNGVVDDSQLPKDRFSAERLKGVDSTLKIQPAKLEDSAVYLCASSPRRSSYNEQFFGPGTRLTVL.

A single count supports this clone. The chain couples TRBV14 to TRBJ1-2; a weak D match, TRBD1 (5 bases). V was shortened by 0 bases and J by 8 bases, with 16 bases between the two germline ends. This CDR3 is 15 amino acids long. Germline lookup yields CDR1 SGHDN and CDR2 FVKESK. Written as DNA, the CDR3 is TGTGCCAGCAGCCAAGATCATTCCGCTCGGGGGGGCTACACCTTC. Translation: CASSQDHSARGGYTF. The full variable domain, with the rest looked up from reference TRBV14 and TRBJ1-2, is EAGVTQFPSHSVIEKGQTVTLRCDPISGHDNLYWYRRVMGKEIKFLLHFVKESKQDESGMPNNRFLAERTGGTYSTLKVQPAELEDSGVYFCASSQDHSARGGYTFGSGTRLTVV.

This clone has just a few counts. Other DNA sequences from this sample encode an identical CDR3 as well. The CDR3 DNA reads TGTGCCAGCAGCTTGTTAGCGGGAGCGGATACGCAGTATTTT. This sequence encodes CASSLLAGADTQYF. This chain links TRBV7-3 with TRBJ2-3, with 9 nucleotides matching TRBD2. V lost 3 bases, J lost 6 bases, and 4 bases stayed unmatched. The CDR3 has 14 residues. Germline CDR1 and CDR2: SGHTA and FQGTGA. The whole variable domain, remainder taken from reference TRBV7-3 and TRBJ2-3, is GAGVSQTPSNKVTEKGKYVELRCDPISGHTALYWYRQSLGQGPEFLIYFQGTGAADDSGLPNDRFFAVRPEGSVSTLKIQRTERGDSAVYLCASSLLAGADTQYFGPGTRLTVL.

This chain links TRBV29-1 with TRBJ2-5, with 10 bases that match TRBD2. Germline V gene sequence: CDR1 SQVTM, CDR2 ANQGSEA. With 0 bases clipped from V and 5 bases from J, the junction kept 12 bases outside the gene matches. The CDR3 has 17 amino acids. CDR3 nucleotides: TGCAGCGTTGAAGATATTGTGGGGACTAGCGAAGGGGAGACCCAGTACTTC. Its protein product is CSVEDIVGTSEGETQYF.

This sequence joins TRBV28 and TRBJ2-2; a possible D gene is TRBD1 (5 bases). CDR3 length: 17 residues. V lost 3 bases, J lost 2 bases, and 16 bases lay in between. CDR1 and CDR2 from the germline V gene are MDHEN and SYDVKM. The CDR3 here is CASSFGALGFNTGELFF. The CDR3 DNA is TGTGCCAGCAGTTTTGGGGCCCTTGGATTTAACACCGGGGAGCTGTTTTTT. The full variable domain, rest sourced from reference TRBV28 and TRBJ2-2, is DVKVTQSSRYLVKRTGEKVFLECVQDMDHENMFWYRQDPGLGLRLIYFSYDVKMKEKGDIPEGYSVSREKKERFSLILESASTNQTSMYLCASSFGALGFNTGELFFGEGSRLTVL.

The chain links TRBV27 to TRBJ1-5; perhaps TRBD1 as D (6 bases). There are 14 residues in the CDR3. Germline CDR1 MNHEY, CDR2 SMNVEV (reference sequence). The ends were cut back, 3 bases at V and 7 bases at J, with 13 bases in the middle. The CDR3, as DNA: TGTGCCAGCAGTTTTTCAGGGGCGCGACAGCCCCAGCATTTT. This translates into CASSFSGARQPQHF.

This sequence joins TRBV11-2 and TRBJ1-5; perhaps TRBD1 as D (6 bases). Germline CDR1 is SGHAT and CDR2 is FQNNGV. The CDR3 contains 19 residues. Trimming removed 6 bases from V and 0 bases from J, with 24 bases in between. The chain's CDR3 is CASSQIPGHKPDSNQPQHF. In DNA form, the CDR3 reads TGTGCCAGCAGTCAAATACCGGGACACAAACCGGATAGCAATCAGCCCCAGCATTTT.

V and J are TRBV28 and TRBJ1-1; maybe TRBD1 (5 bases). There are 13 residues in the CDR3. The germline V and J ends were trimmed by 3 bases and 8 bases, with 13 bases remaining between them. Germline loops: CDR1 MDHEN, CDR2 SYDVKM. The CDR3 DNA reads as TGTGCCAGCAGTTTCAGGGTGTCACTAGAAGCTTTCTTT. Translating it yields CASSFRVSLEAFF.

The chain links TRBV4-3 to TRBJ2-1; 8 bases match TRBD2. The junction had 5 bases not matched to a gene; V was cut back by 0 bases and J by 4 bases. Germline-derived CDR1 and CDR2 are LGHNA and YSLEER. This CDR3 is 16 amino acids long. For the CDR3, the DNA is TGCGCCAGCAGCCAAGAAGCGACTAGCGAATACAATGAGCAGTTCTTC. This codes for CASSQEATSEYNEQFF.